Shown below are 16 T cell receptor beta chains from a single sample sequenced in a study of T-cell reconstitution after alpha-beta-depleted transplantation in children. Researchers prepared the TCRbeta library using unique molecular identifiers, the study reports. TCRdb reprocessed the PCR reads with MiXCR, giving one entry per CDR3 protein. The repertoire holds around 490,000 distinct CDR3 sequences, with roughly an eighth as singletons. The sequencing used PBMCs, mostly from graft donor cells, collected 180 days after TCRalphabeta/CD19-depleted stem cell transplant. These receptors were collected from a female patient aged 2 to 10 who had a stem cell transplant for aplastic anemia, so the T cells may come from the graft donor.

V and J are TRBV12-3 or TRBV12-4 and TRBJ1-1; D is ambiguous. Between the trimmed V and J ends, which lost 6 bases and 7 bases, there was a span of 15 bases. The CDR3 sequence is 13 residues long. As DNA, the CDR3 is TGTGCCAGCAGGCCGGCCCCTGGGTTTGAAGCTTTCTTT. Protein: CASRPAPGFEAFF.

At least ten counts were recorded for this clonotype. J is TRBJ2-1 and V is TRBV29-1; the D is unclear. CDR1 and CDR2 (germline): SQVTM, ANQGSEA. CDR3 size: 13 residues. Trimming took off 4 bases at V and 6 bases at J, with 13 bases between the two ends. CDR3 sequence (DNA): TGCAGCGTTGCCTTCGGAGTAGGCAATGAGCAGTTCTTC. The encoded protein is CSVAFGVGNEQFF.

This clonotype was counted between two and nine times. V is TRBV11-2 and J is TRBJ2-1, with 9 nucleotides matching TRBD2. The CDR3 extends over 18 amino acids. The germline V gene has CDR1 SGHAT and CDR2 FQNNGV. Trimming cost V 0 bases and J 0 bases; bases outside gene matches: 6. The CDR3 bases are TGTGCCAGCAGCTTAGAGGGCGGGAGGGGGAGCTCCTACAATGAGCAGTTCTTC. This gives the protein CASSLEGGRGSSYNEQFF.

This clonotype came up a few times. The rearrangement uses TRBV20-1 and TRBJ2-3, with D tentatively TRBD2 (5 bases). Trimming shortened V by 1 base and J by 0 bases, and 20 bases separated the two germline ends. There are 18 residues in the CDR3. Germline V CDR1 and CDR2: DFQATT, SNEGSKA (reference sequence). CDR3 in amino acids: CSARGICGGPQSTDTQYF. CDR3 nucleotide sequence: TGCAGTGCTAGAGGGATCTGCGGCGGGCCCCAGAGCACAGATACGCAGTATTTT.

The sample holds a few counts of this clonotype. DNA for the CDR3: TGTGCCAGCAGCGCAGATACAGGGACTAGCGGGAGGGCCGGCCGCCCAGGGCAGTTCTTC. It codes for CASSADTGTSGRAGRPGQFF. The chain couples TRBV9 to TRBJ2-1; 16 nucleotides line up with TRBD2. V lost 3 bases, J lost 12 bases, and 21 bases stayed unmatched. Germline assignment: CDR1 SGDLS and CDR2 YYNGEE. The CDR3 extends over 20 amino acids.

This clonotype came up a few times. The chain links TRBV2 to TRBJ1-5; D not resolved. This CDR3 has 13 amino acids. Germline CDR1 is SNHLY and CDR2 is FYNNEI. The V end was cut by 4 bases, the J end by 3 bases, with 7 bases between. CDR3 amino acids: CASSASPNQPQHF. For the CDR3, the DNA is TGTGCCAGCAGTGCTAGCCCCAATCAGCCCCAGCATTTT. Looking up the rest from reference TRBV2 and TRBJ1-5 gives the full variable domain: EPEVTQTPSHQVTQMGQEVILRCVPISNHLYFYWYRQILGQKVEFLVSFYNNEISEKSEIFDDQFSVERPDGSNFTLKIRSTKLEDSAMYFCASSASPNQPQHFGDGTRLSIL.

This clonotype was picked up a small number of times. This chain joins TRBV18 and TRBJ2-2, with D unresolved. Trimming stripped 4 bases from V and 6 bases from J, with 6 bases between. Germline V gives CDR1 KGHSH, CDR2 LQKENI. The CDR3 has 12 amino acids. The CDR3 region is CASSHQAGELFF. CDR3 nucleotide sequence: TGTGCCAGCTCACACCAAGCCGGGGAGCTGTTTTTT.

In this sample, this clonotype turned up many times. The chain employs TRBV6-2 or TRBV6-3 and TRBJ2-3; D is unresolved. V lost 1 base, J lost 4 bases, and 9 bases lay in between. Germline CDR1 reads MNHEY; CDR2 reads SVGEGT. The CDR3 spans 14 residues. This CDR3 is CASSYWRTSDTQYF. In DNA form, the CDR3 reads TGTGCCAGCAGTTACTGGAGAACGTCAGATACGCAGTATTTT.

In this sample, this clonotype turned up a few times. The chain combines TRBV5-5 with TRBJ2-1, with D possibly being TRBD2 (5 bases). V was trimmed by 1 base and J by 6 bases, leaving 8 bases between them. Germline assignment: CDR1 SGHKS and CDR2 YYEKEE (reference sequence). This CDR3 region has 13 residues. CDR3 sequence (DNA): TGTGCCAGCAGCTTGAGAGGGATCAATGAGCAGTTCTTC. Translating gives CASSLRGINEQFF.

The chain carries TRBV3-1 and TRBJ2-7, with a possible D match to TRBD1 (6 bases). The germline V and J ends were trimmed by 9 bases and 6 bases, with 18 bases remaining between them. Germline CDR1 LGHDT, CDR2 YNNKEL (reference sequence). This CDR3 contains 13 residues. CDR3 in amino acids: CASTDYLGAEQYV. The CDR3 bases are TGTGCCAGTACCGATTACTTGGGGGCCGAGCAGTACGTC.

In this sample, this clonotype turned up many times. This chain joins TRBV5-1 and TRBJ1-4; tentatively, D is TRBD1 (5 bases). CDR1 and CDR2 from the germline V gene are SGHRS and YFSETQ. The CDR3 has 18 amino acids. V was pared by 3 bases and J by 0 bases, with 18 bases between. DNA for the CDR3: TGCGCCAGCAGCTCCCTCCCCCGACAGTCTGCAACTAATGAAAAACTGTTTTTT. Translated, it gives CASSSLPRQSATNEKLFF. Combining the CDR3 with reference TRBV5-1 and TRBJ1-4 gives the whole variable domain KAGVTQTPRYLIKTRGQQVTLSCSPISGHRSVSWYQQTPGQGLQFLFEYFSETQRNKGNFPGRFSGRQFSNSRSEMNVSTLELGDSALYLCASSSLPRQSATNEKLFFGSGTQLSVL.

This clonotype was counted only a few times. The J gene is TRBJ1-3, the V gene TRBV9; D not certain. Germline V gene data show CDR1 as SGDLS and CDR2 as YYNGEE. The CDR3 contains 15 residues. The ends were cut back, 0 bases at V and 0 bases at J, with 7 bases in the middle. CDR3 bases: TGTGCCAGCAGCGTAGTTTATGGCTCTGGAAACACCATATATTTT. As protein: CASSVVYGSGNTIYF.

This clonotype has only a few counts. The rearrangement uses TRBV28 and TRBJ1-6; TRBD1 might be the D (6 bases). Trimming stripped 3 bases from V and 9 bases from J, with 12 bases between. CDR3 length equals 14 residues. Germline V gene lookup returns CDR1 MDHEN and CDR2 SYDVKM. The CDR3 protein is CASSLAGVGSPLHF. In nucleotides, the CDR3 is TGTGCCAGCAGTTTGGCAGGGGTGGGTTCACCCCTCCACTTT.

This clonotype was picked up a small number of times. The chain combines TRBV13 with TRBJ2-1; D is tentatively TRBD1 or TRBD2 (5 bases each). Germline assignment: CDR1 PRHDT and CDR2 FYEKMQ (reference sequence). This CDR3 spans 15 amino acids. Trimming took 1 base from V and 4 from J, leaving 11 bases between them. The CDR3 region has the DNA TGTGCCAGCAGCTTAGTTCAGGGAGATTACAATGAGCAGTTCTTC. This translates into CASSLVQGDYNEQFF.

This clonotype was seen only a few times. The chain carries TRBV6-2 or TRBV6-3 and TRBJ1-5, with D possibly TRBD1 on 5 matching bases. This CDR3 spans 12 amino acids. CDR1 MNHEY and CDR2 SVGEGT come from the germline V gene. The V and J ends lost 6 bases and 6 bases respectively, with 9 bases between them. The CDR3 spells CASSRQFQPQHF. CDR3 nucleotides: TGTGCCAGCAGCCGACAGTTTCAGCCCCAGCATTTT.

This clonotype was recorded a few times. The chain joins TRBV5-1 to TRBJ2-7; 7 bases are a match to TRBD2. Per the germline V gene, CDR1 is SGHRS and CDR2 is YFSETQ. The CDR3 spans 12 residues. J lost 6 bases, V lost 7 bases, and 7 bases had no gene match. This CDR3 is CASGGGRGEQYF. CDR3 DNA: TGCGCCAGCGGGGGGGGACGGGGCGAGCAGTACTTC.